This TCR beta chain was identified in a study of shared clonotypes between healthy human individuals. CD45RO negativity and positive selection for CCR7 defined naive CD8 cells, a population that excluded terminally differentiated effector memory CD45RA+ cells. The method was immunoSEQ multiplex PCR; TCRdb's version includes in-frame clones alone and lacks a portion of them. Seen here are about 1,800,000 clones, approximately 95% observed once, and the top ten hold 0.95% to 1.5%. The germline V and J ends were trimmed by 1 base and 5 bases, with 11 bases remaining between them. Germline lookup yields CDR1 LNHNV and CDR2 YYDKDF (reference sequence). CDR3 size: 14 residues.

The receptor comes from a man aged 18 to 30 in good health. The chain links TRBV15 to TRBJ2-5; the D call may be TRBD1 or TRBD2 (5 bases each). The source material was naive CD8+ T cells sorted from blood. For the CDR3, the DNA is TGTGCCACCAGCAGAGGGGTAGGGACCGAGACCCAGTACTTC. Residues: CATSRGVGTETQYF.